This TCR beta chain was identified during a study of blood T cell repertoires in COVID-19. Study context: Researchers got acute and convalescent COVID-19 samples from the United States, Italy and Spain. In each case, the material was cDNA or gDNA derived from T cells, B-cell-depleted T cells, or PBMCs.

In the original workflow: Reference gene primer amplification yielded estimated nucleated cell counts. Assay: immunoSEQ multiplex PCR; the TCRdb copy retains only in-frame clones and omits some. Clone size and the V and J calls come from that table; the DNA yielded D and trimming. The data hold about 58,000 clones, with 89% observed a single time. Germline CDR1 and CDR2: SGHRS and YFSETQ. With 2 bases removed from V and 0 bases from J, the gap between germline ends came to 8 bases. CDR3 length: 15 residues. Sequenced input: peripheral blood. The J gene is TRBJ1-4, the V gene TRBV5-1; the D gene is possibly TRBD1 (6 bases). This receptor was obtained from an older woman with active COVID-19. The CDR3 protein is CASSLWTATNEKLFF. The CDR3 nucleotides are TGCGCCAGCAGCTTATGGACAGCAACTAATGAAAAACTGTTTTTT.